The next 22 T cell receptor beta chains were all read from a single sample in a study of blood T cell repertoires in COVID-19. Sequencing was performed with immunoSEQ multiplex PCR; in TCRdb, only in-frame clones are kept and a portion is missing. The profile shows a few hundred thousand clones, more than 75% of them singletons. Material for sequencing was PBMCs or T cells enriched from blood (not recorded which). These receptors were obtained from a man between 40 and 49 years old in a cohort exposed to, infected with or recovered from COVID-19 (not recorded which).

J is TRBJ2-5 and V is TRBV28; 7 nucleotides agree with TRBD2. Germline CDR1 reads MDHEN; CDR2 reads SYDVKM. The V gene end was trimmed by 5 bases and the J gene end by 7 bases; junction bases not matched to a gene: 16. This CDR3 region has 16 residues. The CDR3 bases are TGTGCCAGCAGTGCTCAGGGAAGCGGGACTCCGGGGACCCAGTACTTC. It specifies CASSAQGSGTPGTQYF.

V gene TRBV6-5 combines with J gene TRBJ1-4; tentatively, D is TRBD1 (6 bases). Germline V gene sequence: CDR1 MNHEY, CDR2 SVGAGI. The CDR3 has 12 residues. The ends were cut back, 5 bases at V and 8 bases at J, with 9 bases in the middle. The CDR3 sequence is CASSLDREKLFF. CDR3 DNA sequence: TGTGCCAGCAGTCTCGACAGGGAAAAACTGTTTTTT.

The chain uses TRBV10-3 and TRBJ1-2; 10 positions agree with TRBD1. The CDR3 runs 13 residues. CDR1 ENHRY and CDR2 SYGVKD come from the germline V gene. V gave up 4 bases and J gave up 7 bases; unmatched junction bases: 3. CDR3 nucleotides: TGTGCCATCAGTGGGGACAGGGGTGGTGGCTACACCTTC. As protein: CAISGDRGGGYTF.

The chain is built from TRBV7-9 and TRBJ1-2; TRBD1 is a possible D gene (5 bases). Germline lookup yields CDR1 SEHNR and CDR2 FQNEAQ (reference sequence). V was trimmed by 5 bases and J by 8 bases, leaving 18 bases between them. CDR3 length: 14 residues. In DNA form, the CDR3 reads TGTGCCAGCAGCCGGGAGGGACCTCCACCGGGCTACACCTTC. Its protein is CASSREGPPPGYTF.

There are many counts of this clone. The chain recombines TRBV5-4 with TRBJ1-2, with D perhaps TRBD1 (5 bases). The CDR3 is 12 residues long. Germline CDR1 is SGHNT and CDR2 is YYREEE (reference sequence). The V and J ends lost 0 bases and 12 bases respectively, with 12 bases between them. The CDR3 loop reads CASSLGQGINTF. CDR3 sequence (DNA): TGTGCCAGCAGCTTGGGGCAGGGTATCAACACCTTC. The complete variable domain, with remaining parts taken from reference TRBV5-4 and TRBJ1-2, reads ETGVTQSPTHLIKTRGQQVTLRCSSQSGHNTVSWYQQALGQGPQFIFQYYREEENGRGNFPPRFSGLQFPNYSSELNVNALELDDSALYLCASSLGQGINTFGSGTRLTVV.

The rearrangement joins TRBV27 to TRBJ1-5; D uncertain. This CDR3 spans 17 amino acids. Germline V gives CDR1 MNHEY, CDR2 SMNVEV (reference sequence). V shed 2 bases and J shed 2 bases, with 16 bases lying between them. The CDR3 loop reads CASSLAAGSVGNQPQHF. The CDR3, as DNA: TGTGCCAGCAGTTTAGCGGCGGGGTCTGTGGGCAATCAGCCCCAGCATTTT.

The chain links TRBV21-1 to TRBJ2-1; the D segment call TRBD2 is taken from the table without a DNA check. TRBV21-1 is a listed pseudogene. This CDR3 spans 15 amino acids. CDR3 bases: TGTGCCAGCAGCAACCCAGGGCGGGAGAGCAATGAGCAGTTCTTC. It is translated as CASSNPGRESNEQFF.

This chain connects TRBV5-4 to TRBJ2-3; TRBD1 is a possible D gene (6 bases). Per germline, CDR1 SGHNT and CDR2 YYREEE (reference sequence). This CDR3 is built from 14 residues. The germline V and J ends were trimmed by 4 bases and 2 bases, with 11 bases remaining between them. In nucleotides, the CDR3 is TGTGCCAGCAGCCCGACAGGAGACACAGATACGCAGTATTTT. Translated: CASSPTGDTDTQYF. The full variable domain, in which reference TRBV5-4 and TRBJ2-3 provide the parts outside the CDR3, is ETGVTQSPTHLIKTRGQQVTLRCSSQSGHNTVSWYQQALGQGPQFIFQYYREEENGRGNFPPRFSGLQFPNYSSELNVNALELDDSALYLCASSPTGDTDTQYFGPGTRLTVL.

The chain uses TRBV28 and TRBJ1-5; D is perhaps TRBD1 (5 bases). V lost 2 bases and J 6 bases, leaving 11 bases between the germline ends. Germline CDR1 is MDHEN and CDR2 is SYDVKM. CDR3 length: 14 residues. The CDR3 DNA is TGTGCCAGCAGTTTACTGCAGGGTGGTCAGCCCCAGCATTTT. Its protein product is CASSLLQGGQPQHF.

This rearrangement joins TRBV29-1 to TRBJ1-2; 10 positions agree with TRBD1. The CDR3 spans 12 residues. With V trimmed by 7 bases and J by 3 bases, 2 bases remained unmatched. The germline CDR1 and CDR2 sequences are SQVTM and ANQGSEA. The CDR3 DNA reads as TGCAGCGCTGGACAGGGGGACTATGGCTACACCTTC. Residues: CSAGQGDYGYTF.

This clone was counted a few times. The rearrangement links TRBV30 to TRBJ2-7, with D tentatively TRBD1 (6 bases). CDR1 is GTSNPN, CDR2 SVGIG, per germline (reference sequence). The V and J ends lost 2 bases and 2 bases respectively, with 7 bases between them. The CDR3 contains 12 residues. The CDR3, as DNA: TGTGCCTGGAGTAAGGGGGCCTACGAGCAGTACTTC. Encoded protein: CAWSKGAYEQYF.

The chain uses TRBV5-4 and TRBJ2-2, with D hard to call. Trimming pared 2 bases from V and 4 bases from J, leaving 12 bases between. The CDR3 is 15 residues long. CDR1 and CDR2 (germline): SGHNT, YYREEE (reference sequence). The CDR3 bases are TGTGCCAGCAGCTTTGCAGGATTCGGCACCGGGGAGCTGTTTTTT. Protein: CASSFAGFGTGELFF.

V and J are TRBV2 and TRBJ1-1; TRBD1 agrees at 7 bases. In germline, CDR1 is SNHLY, CDR2 FYNNEI. The CDR3 loop spans 15 amino acids. Trimming took 2 bases from V and 1 from J; bases not matched to a gene: 4. CDR3 sequence reads: CASSETTGSNTEAFF. The CDR3 nucleotides read TGTGCCAGCAGTGAAACGACAGGGTCGAACACTGAAGCTTTCTTT.

The chain links TRBV5-1 to TRBJ2-2; D remains unclear. V was trimmed by 4 bases and J by 3 bases, leaving 7 bases between them. From germline, CDR1 is SGHRS and CDR2 YFSETQ. This CDR3 has 13 residues. CDR3 amino acids: CASSVSDTGELFF. The CDR3 coding sequence is TGCGCCAGCAGCGTTTCCGACACCGGGGAGCTGTTTTTT.

This chain joins TRBV19 and TRBJ2-5, with a tentative D call TRBD2 (6 bases). Germline assignment: CDR1 LNHDA and CDR2 SQIVND (reference sequence). CDR3 length equals 14 residues. V was clipped by 4 bases and J by 4 bases, with 13 bases between them. CDR3 residues: CASSSGETGETQYF. For the CDR3, the DNA is TGTGCCAGTAGTAGCGGGGAGACTGGAGAGACCCAGTACTTC.

The gene calls are TRBV10-3 and TRBJ2-6; 7 bases fit TRBD1. Trimming cost V 7 bases and J 1 base; bases outside gene matches: 1. This CDR3 is built from 14 residues. Germline lookup yields CDR1 ENHRY and CDR2 SYGVKD. The CDR3 spells CAIKTGSGANVLTF. CDR3 nucleotides: TGTGCCATCAAGACAGGGTCTGGGGCCAACGTCCTGACTTTC.

The chain employs TRBV19 and TRBJ2-5; 7 bases line up with TRBD2. The V segment lost 5 bases and the J segment 5 bases; nucleotides outside the gene matches: 20. The CDR3 loop spans 18 amino acids. CDR1 and CDR2 (germline): LNHDA, SQIVND (reference sequence). The CDR3 spells CASSPSWVAGVGGETQYF. The CDR3 DNA sequence: TGTGCCAGTAGTCCCTCATGGGTGGCGGGAGTCGGAGGGGAGACCCAGTACTTC.

This sequence joins TRBV11-1 and TRBJ1-1; D not certain. The germline V gene has CDR1 SGHAT and CDR2 FQDESV (reference sequence). The CDR3 is 16 amino acids. V was pared by 4 bases and J by 2 bases, with 17 bases between. The CDR3 region has the DNA TGTGCCAGCAGCTCCAGACCCTCAGCGGTCAACACTGAAGCTTTCTTT. It translates to CASSSRPSAVNTEAFF.

The chain has TRBV12-2 and TRBJ1-5; the DNA was not used to check the table's D call, TRBD1. TRBV12-2 is shown as a pseudogene. This CDR3 is 15 amino acids long. CDR3 DNA sequence: TGTGCAAGTCGCTTAGCCGGGACAGTCAATCAGCCCCAGCATTTT. Translated: CASRLAGTVNQPQHF.

This chain joins TRBV21-1 and TRBJ2-2; TRBD1, the table's D call, was not compared with the DNA. TRBV21-1 is flagged as a pseudogene. This CDR3 spans 18 amino acids. The CDR3 nucleotides are TGTGCCAGCAGCCCCTCACATACTGGGACAGGGCACACCGGGGAGCTGTTTTTT. As protein: CASSPSHTGTGHTGELFF.

CDR3 residues: CASGSPLAGGYGGELFF. The CDR3 DNA reads as TGTGCTAGTGGTTCACCCCTAGCGGGAGGATATGGCGGGGAGCTGTTTTTT. The chain joins TRBV12-5 to TRBJ2-2, with 11 bases identical to TRBD2. J lost 7 bases, V lost 4 bases, and 11 bases had no gene match. There are 17 residues in the CDR3. Per the germline V gene, CDR1 is LGHNT and CDR2 is FRNRAP.

This clone was recorded once. CDR3 bases: TGCAGCGTTGTCGTTGGCCCCTCCTACAATGAGCAGTTCTTC. Translation: CSVVVGPSYNEQFF. V is TRBV29-1 and J is TRBJ2-1; D unclear. Trimming removed 4 bases at V and 0 bases at J, with 10 bases between. Germline CDR1 is SQVTM and CDR2 is ANQGSEA. This CDR3 spans 14 amino acids.